This T cell receptor (beta chain) is from a study of regulatory T cells in long-lasting Graves disease. This CDR3 region has 15 residues. V dropped 5 bases and J dropped 6; count of bases not matched to a gene: 11. Germline-derived CDR1 and CDR2 are SGHRS and YFSETQ. The table lists this clonotype with many counts. Documented time point: newly diagnosed GD, antithyroid drugs for less than 3 months. Generation of the TCR library employed RNA extracted from PBMCs. Graves' disease diagnoses followed American Thyroid Association guidelines. TCR beta libraries were built with iRepertoire HTBI primers and Arm-PCR of CDR3 regions. TCRdb fed the multiplex PCR reads into MiXCR, producing one record per CDR3 protein. The sample lists about 460,000 distinct CDR3 sequences; approximately 14% were seen once. Another study also made use of these data, one on T cells in Graves' hyperthyroidism and ophthalmopathy. That report notes: In the blood, most expanded thyroid clonotypes above 0.001 appeared as well. Ophthalmopathy was predicted by the model a median of roughly 6.7 months ahead of onset.

The chain couples TRBV5-1 to TRBJ2-1, with 7 bases matching TRBD1. This clonotype was obtained from a woman between 50 and 59 years old with Graves disease. Sequenced material: peripheral blood mononuclear cells (PBMCs), taken at new diagnosis, from a patient treated with antithyroid drugs. The DNA for the CDR3 is TGCGCCAGCAGTCCAGGGGGAACTCCCCCCAATGAGCAGTTCTTC. Its protein product is CASSPGGTPPNEQFF.